This is a list of T cell receptor beta chains from one sample in a study of early T cells in non-severe SARS-CoV-2 infection. A single record per CDR3 protein comes from TCRdb applying MiXCR to the 5' RACE reads. The sample shows under 60,000 distinct CDR3 sequences, over 7% of them seen only once. Material: whole blood. The receptors were gathered from an adult who was a healthcare worker with PCR-confirmed SARS-CoV-2 infection or an uninfected control (not recorded which). CDR3s include the opening cysteine and the closing phenylalanine or tryptophan. A D gene is named only where the DNA matches it firmly. The size field is filled for only some rows; it gives once, few, many or a size class.

length: 16; V: TRBV5-6; J: TRBJ2-2; size: few; D: .; DNA: TGTGCCAGCAGCTTGGCGGCCTCACGACCCGCCGGGGAGCTGTTTTTT; CDR3: CASSLAASRPAGELFF
length: 15; V: TRBV7-2; J: TRBJ2-7; size: few; D: TRBD2; DNA: TGTGCCAGCAGCCCCCGAACCGGGGGGGCCTACGAGCAGTACTTC; CDR3: CASSPRTGGAYEQYF
length: 15; V: TRBV9; J: TRBJ2-3; size: few; D: .; DNA: TGTGCCAGCACAAGACTAGATTTTGGTACAGATACGCAGTATTTT; CDR3: CASTRLDFGTDTQYF
length: 14; V: TRBV12-3/TRBV12-4; J: TRBJ2-3; size: many; D: TRBD2; DNA: TGTGCCAGCGAGCGGGGGGACAACACAGATACGCAGTATTTT; CDR3: CASERGDNTDTQYF
length: 17; V: TRBV27; J: TRBJ2-6; size: .; D: TRBD1; DNA: TGTGCCAGCAGTTCGGCCGGGACAGTCTCTGGGGCCAACGTCCTGACTTTC; CDR3: CASSSAGTVSGANVLTF
length: 13; V: TRBV5-1; J: TRBJ1-1; size: many; D: .; DNA: TGCGCCAGCAGCTTGGGACTGAACACTGAAGCTTTCTTT; CDR3: CASSLGLNTEAFF
length: 17; V: TRBV12-3/TRBV12-4; J: TRBJ2-6; size: medium-sized; D: .; DNA: TGTGCCAGCAGTCCAGGGGTATGGAGCTCTGGGGCCAACGTCCTGACTTTC; CDR3: CASSPGVWSSGANVLTF
length: 14; V: TRBV9; J: TRBJ1-1; size: few; D: TRBD1; DNA: TGTGCCAGCAGCGGTGGGACAGCAAACACTGAAGCTTTCTTT; CDR3: CASSGGTANTEAFF
length: 14; V: TRBV11-3; J: TRBJ2-2; size: .; D: .; DNA: TGTGCCAGCAGCTTAGTATCGGGGACCGGGGAGCTGTTTTTT; CDR3: CASSLVSGTGELFF
length: 12; V: TRBV2; J: TRBJ2-7; size: .; D: .; DNA: TGTGCCAGCCGAGGGCAGGGCCGGGAGCAGTACTTC; CDR3: CASRGQGREQYF
length: 17; V: TRBV4-1; J: TRBJ2-1; size: few; D: TRBD2; DNA: TGCGCCAACAGCCAAACTAGCGGGGGGCGTCCCTACAATGAGCAGTTCTTC; CDR3: CANSQTSGGRPYNEQFF
length: 14; V: TRBV13; J: TRBJ2-7; size: medium-sized; D: TRBD2; DNA: TGTGCCAGCAGCCGGAGCGGGGTGAGCTACGAGCAGTACTTC; CDR3: CASSRSGVSYEQYF
length: 14; V: TRBV25-1; J: TRBJ2-2; size: many; D: TRBD1; DNA: TGTGCCAGCAGAAACGACAGGGATAGCGGGGAGCTGTTTTTT; CDR3: CASRNDRDSGELFF